Listed here are 10 T cell receptor beta chains from one sample, sequenced in a study of blood T cell repertoires in COVID-19. The table came from immunoSEQ multiplex PCR; TCRdb's copy has only in-frame clones and leaves some out. The sample records about 130,000 clones, roughly 72% being singletons. Sample: peripheral blood. The receptors stem from a man older than 75 with COVID-19, enrolled during active disease.

The gene calls are TRBV29-1 and TRBJ1-2; D remains unclear. Trimming stripped 3 bases from V and 8 bases from J, with 10 bases between. CDR3 length equals 11 residues. The germline gives CDR1 SQVTM, CDR2 ANQGSEA. CDR3 bases: TGCAGCGTTGACACTGATGAGGGCTACACCTTC. Translating it yields CSVDTDEGYTF.

V gene TRBV15 combines with J gene TRBJ2-2, with D maybe TRBD2 (6 bases). The V end lost 0 bases, the J end lost 4 bases, and 21 bases lay between the germline ends. The germline V gene has CDR1 LNHNV and CDR2 YYDKDF (reference sequence). This CDR3 comprises 19 residues. CDR3 protein: CATSRDPPGTQRGTGELFF. CDR3 DNA: TGTGCCACCAGCAGAGACCCTCCCGGGACTCAAAGGGGCACCGGGGAGCTGTTTTTT.

V is TRBV7-9 and J is TRBJ2-3; D ambiguous. Trimming removed 11 bases from V and 0 bases from J, with 12 bases in between. CDR3 length: 13 amino acids. CDR1 SEHNR and CDR2 FQNEAQ come from the germline V gene (reference sequence). This CDR3 is CAAPTGSTDTQYF. As DNA, the CDR3 is TGTGCCGCCCCGACCGGGAGCACAGATACGCAGTATTTT.

CDR3 bases: TGTGCCAGCAGCTACGGCAGGGGGGTGAGTAAGCAGTTCTTC. It yields the protein CASSYGRGVSKQFF. This rearrangement joins TRBV13 to TRBJ2-1; weak D call: TRBD1 (7 bases). This CDR3 comprises 14 residues. The germline V gene encodes CDR1 PRHDT and CDR2 FYEKMQ (reference sequence). V lost 4 bases to trimming and J lost 11 bases, with 18 bases between them.

The V call is TRBV5-1, the J call TRBJ2-3; D may be TRBD2 (6 bases). The CDR3 is 16 amino acids. V lost 1 base and J lost 2, with 14 bases in between. Germline V CDR1 and CDR2: SGHRS, YFSETQ. The CDR3 DNA reads TGCGCCAGCAGCTTGTGGAGCGGGCGCGACACAGATACGCAGTATTTT. Encoded protein: CASSLWSGRDTDTQYF.

V is TRBV14 and J is TRBJ2-7, with D tentatively TRBD1 (5 bases). V lost 7 bases and J 5 bases, leaving 15 bases between the germline ends. CDR3 size: 13 residues. Germline V lookup: CDR1 SGHDN, CDR2 FVKESK. In DNA, the CDR3 is TGTGCCAGCACGGAGACAGATTTGAACGAGCAGTACTTC. Residues: CASTETDLNEQYF.

CDR3 nucleotide sequence: TGTGCCAGCAGCCAGGCCTTTGGAAACACCATATATTTT. Translating it yields CASSQAFGNTIYF. This rearrangement joins TRBV9 to TRBJ1-3; no reliable D call. Germline V gene lookup returns CDR1 SGDLS and CDR2 YYNGEE. CDR3 size: 13 residues. The ends were cut back, 4 bases at V and 3 bases at J, with 8 bases in the middle.

This clone was picked up many times. V is TRBV29-1 and J is TRBJ1-1; a possible D gene is TRBD1 (5 bases). V lost 4 bases, J lost 2 bases, and 11 bases lay in between. Germline assignment: CDR1 SQVTM and CDR2 ANQGSEA. The CDR3 has 13 residues. The CDR3 bases are TGCAGCGTTGCCGAGGGGACTAACACTGAAGCTTTCTTT. Residues: CSVAEGTNTEAFF.

The rearrangement uses TRBV6-5 and TRBJ1-6; 7 bases fit TRBD1. The ends lost 7 bases at V and 0 bases at J; junction bases unmatched: 3. Germline CDR1 MNHEY, CDR2 SVGAGI. The length of the CDR3 is 15 residues. As DNA, the CDR3 is TGTGCCAGCAAGACAGGGAGCTCCTATAATTCACCCCTCCACTTT. This translates into CASKTGSSYNSPLHF.

V gene TRBV7-2 combines with J gene TRBJ2-7; D uncertain. CDR3 length: 13 residues. Germline values: CDR1 SGHTA, CDR2 FQGNSA. Trimming cost V 6 bases and J 0 bases, with 9 bases left between them. The CDR3 region has the DNA TGTGCCAGCAGTCTGTGGAGCTCCTACGAGCAGTACTTC. Its translation is CASSLWSSYEQYF. The entire variable domain, with the rest obtained from reference TRBV7-2 and TRBJ2-7, is as follows: GAGVSQSPSNKVTEKGKDVELRCDPISGHTALYWYRQSLGQGLEFLIYFQGNSAPDKSGLPSDRFSAERTGGSVSTLTIQRTQQEDSAVYLCASSLWSSYEQYFGPGTRLTVT.